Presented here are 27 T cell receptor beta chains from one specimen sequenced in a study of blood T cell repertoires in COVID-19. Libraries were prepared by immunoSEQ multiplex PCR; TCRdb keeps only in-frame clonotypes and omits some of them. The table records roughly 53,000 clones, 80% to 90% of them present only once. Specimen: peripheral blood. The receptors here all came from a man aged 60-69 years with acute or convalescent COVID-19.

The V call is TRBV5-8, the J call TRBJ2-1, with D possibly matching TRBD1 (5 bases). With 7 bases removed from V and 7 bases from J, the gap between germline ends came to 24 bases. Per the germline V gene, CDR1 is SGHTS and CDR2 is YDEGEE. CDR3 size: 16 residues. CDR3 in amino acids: CASPSSWTRRRNEQFF. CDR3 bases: TGTGCCAGCCCCAGCTCGTGGACACGAAGAAGGAATGAGCAGTTCTTC.

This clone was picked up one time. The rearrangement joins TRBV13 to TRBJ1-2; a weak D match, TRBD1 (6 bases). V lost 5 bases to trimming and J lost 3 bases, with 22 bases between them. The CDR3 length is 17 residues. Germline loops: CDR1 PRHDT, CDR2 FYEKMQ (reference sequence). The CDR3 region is CASSTQGWVGRDYGYTF. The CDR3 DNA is TGTGCCAGCAGCACACAGGGATGGGTAGGGCGGGACTATGGCTACACCTTC.

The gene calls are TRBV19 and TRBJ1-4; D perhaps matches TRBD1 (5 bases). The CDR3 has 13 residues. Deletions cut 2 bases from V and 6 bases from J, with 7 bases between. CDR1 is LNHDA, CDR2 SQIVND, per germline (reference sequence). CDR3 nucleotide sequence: TGTGCCAGTAGTATACAGGGTTATGAAAAACTGTTTTTT. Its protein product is CASSIQGYEKLFF.

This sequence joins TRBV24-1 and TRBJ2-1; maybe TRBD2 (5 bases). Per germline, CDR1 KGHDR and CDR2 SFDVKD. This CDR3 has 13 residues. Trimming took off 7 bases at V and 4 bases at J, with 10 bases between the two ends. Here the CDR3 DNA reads TGTGCCACCAGCAGGACTGGTTACAATGAGCAGTTCTTC. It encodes CATSRTGYNEQFF.

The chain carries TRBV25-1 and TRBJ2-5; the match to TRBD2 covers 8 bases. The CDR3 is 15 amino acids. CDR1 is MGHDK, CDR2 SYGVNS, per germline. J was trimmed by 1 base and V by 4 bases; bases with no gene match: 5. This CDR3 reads CASSVSGGAQETQYF. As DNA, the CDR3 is TGTGCCAGCAGTGTGTCGGGGGGGGCCCAAGAGACCCAGTACTTC.

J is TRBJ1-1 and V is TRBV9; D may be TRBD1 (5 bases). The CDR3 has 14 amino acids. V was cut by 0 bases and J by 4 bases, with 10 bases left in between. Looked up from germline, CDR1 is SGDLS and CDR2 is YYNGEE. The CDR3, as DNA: TGTGCCAGCAGCGTAGATGACAGATTCACTGAAGCTTTCTTT. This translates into CASSVDDRFTEAFF.

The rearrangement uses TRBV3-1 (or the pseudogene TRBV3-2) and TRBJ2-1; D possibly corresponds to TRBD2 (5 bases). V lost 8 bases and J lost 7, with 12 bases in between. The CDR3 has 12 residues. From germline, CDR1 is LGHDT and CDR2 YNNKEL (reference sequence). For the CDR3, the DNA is TGTGCCAGCTGGGCCTCGGGGAATGAGCAGTTCTTC. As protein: CASWASGNEQFF.

CDR3 in DNA: TGCGCCAGCAGCCCCTTACCGGGACTACTGAGCGCAGATACGCAGTATTTT. Translation gives CASSPLPGLLSADTQYF. The V call is TRBV5-1, the J call TRBJ2-3; 7 positions match TRBD2. This CDR3 has 17 residues. Germline-derived CDR1 and CDR2 are SGHRS and YFSETQ. The V gene end was trimmed by 4 bases and the J gene end by 4 bases; junction bases not matched to a gene: 15.

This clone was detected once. CDR3 protein: CASTPGGSGNTIYF. CDR3 nucleotide sequence: TGTGCCAGCACACCAGGGGGCTCTGGAAACACCATATATTTT. This chain uses TRBV2 with TRBJ1-3; 7 bases are a match to TRBD1. Germline lookup yields CDR1 SNHLY and CDR2 FYNNEI. V gave up 7 bases and J gave up 0 bases; unmatched junction bases: 3. The CDR3 loop spans 14 amino acids.

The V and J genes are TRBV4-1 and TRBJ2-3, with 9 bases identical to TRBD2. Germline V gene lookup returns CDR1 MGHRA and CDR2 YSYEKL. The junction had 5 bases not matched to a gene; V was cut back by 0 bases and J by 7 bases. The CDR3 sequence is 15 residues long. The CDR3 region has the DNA TGCGCCAGCAGCCAAGAAGAGCGGGGGGCCCATACGCAGTATTTT. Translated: CASSQEERGAHTQYF.

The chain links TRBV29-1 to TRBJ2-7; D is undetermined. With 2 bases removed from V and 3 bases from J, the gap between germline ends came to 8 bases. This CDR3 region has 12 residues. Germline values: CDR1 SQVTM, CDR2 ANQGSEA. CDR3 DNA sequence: TGCAGCGTTGAACTACCAAACTACGAGCAGTACTTC. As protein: CSVELPNYEQYF.

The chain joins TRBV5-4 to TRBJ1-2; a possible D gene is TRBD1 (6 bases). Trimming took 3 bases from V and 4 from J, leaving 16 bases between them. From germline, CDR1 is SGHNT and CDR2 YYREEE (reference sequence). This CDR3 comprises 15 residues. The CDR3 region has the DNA TGTGCCAGCAGCTCCAGGACAGAGCTTGGCTATGGCTACACCTTC. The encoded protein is CASSSRTELGYGYTF. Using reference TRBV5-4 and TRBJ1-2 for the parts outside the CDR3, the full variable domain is ETGVTQSPTHLIKTRGQQVTLRCSSQSGHNTVSWYQQALGQGPQFIFQYYREEENGRGNFPPRFSGLQFPNYSSELNVNALELDDSALYLCASSSRTELGYGYTFGSGTRLTVV.

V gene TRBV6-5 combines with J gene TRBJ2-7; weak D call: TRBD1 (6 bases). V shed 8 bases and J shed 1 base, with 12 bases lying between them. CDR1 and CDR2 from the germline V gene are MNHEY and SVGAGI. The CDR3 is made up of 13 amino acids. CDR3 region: CASAQQGSYEQYF. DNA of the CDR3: TGTGCCAGCGCACAACAGGGATCCTACGAGCAGTACTTC.

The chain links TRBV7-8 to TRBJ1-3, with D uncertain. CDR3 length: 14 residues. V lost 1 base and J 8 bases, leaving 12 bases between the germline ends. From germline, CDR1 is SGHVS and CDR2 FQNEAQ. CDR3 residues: CASSLGGSIYTIYF. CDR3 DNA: TGTGCCAGCAGCTTAGGAGGGTCCATATACACCATATATTTT.

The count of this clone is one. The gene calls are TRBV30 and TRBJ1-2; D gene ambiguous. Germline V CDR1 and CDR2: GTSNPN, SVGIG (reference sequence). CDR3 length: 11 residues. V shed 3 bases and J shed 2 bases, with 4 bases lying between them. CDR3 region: CAWRTNYGYTF. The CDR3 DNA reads TGTGCCTGGAGAACAAACTATGGCTACACCTTC.

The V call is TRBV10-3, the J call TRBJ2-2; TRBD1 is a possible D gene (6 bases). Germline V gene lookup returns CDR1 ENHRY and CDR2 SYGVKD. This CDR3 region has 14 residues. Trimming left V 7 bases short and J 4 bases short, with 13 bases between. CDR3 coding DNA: TGTGCCATCACACAGGGTCTTACCACCGGGGAGCTGTTTTTT. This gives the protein CAITQGLTTGELFF.

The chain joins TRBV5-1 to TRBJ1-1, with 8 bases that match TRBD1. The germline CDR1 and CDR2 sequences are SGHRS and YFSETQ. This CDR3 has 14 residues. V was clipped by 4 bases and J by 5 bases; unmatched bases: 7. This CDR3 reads CASSKDRVGTEAFF. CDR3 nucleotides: TGCGCCAGCAGCAAGGACAGGGTCGGGACTGAAGCTTTCTTT.

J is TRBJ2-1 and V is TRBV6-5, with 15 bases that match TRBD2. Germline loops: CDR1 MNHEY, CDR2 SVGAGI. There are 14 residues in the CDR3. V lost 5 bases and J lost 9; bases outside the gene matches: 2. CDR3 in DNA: TGTGCCAGCAGTAGGACTAGCGGGGGGGTTGAGCAGTTCTTC. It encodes CASSRTSGGVEQFF.

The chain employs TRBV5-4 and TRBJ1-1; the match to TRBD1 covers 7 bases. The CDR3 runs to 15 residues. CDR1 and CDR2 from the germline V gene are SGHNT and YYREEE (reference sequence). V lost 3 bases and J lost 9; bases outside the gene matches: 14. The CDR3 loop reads CASSSDSGTASKAFF. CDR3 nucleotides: TGTGCCAGCAGCTCTGATTCCGGGACAGCGTCTAAAGCTTTCTTT.

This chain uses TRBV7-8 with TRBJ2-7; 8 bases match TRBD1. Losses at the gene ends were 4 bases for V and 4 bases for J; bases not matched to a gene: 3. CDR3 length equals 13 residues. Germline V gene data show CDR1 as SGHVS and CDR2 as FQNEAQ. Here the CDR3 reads CASSSGTGYEQYF. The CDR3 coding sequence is TGTGCCAGCAGCTCCGGGACAGGATACGAGCAGTACTTC. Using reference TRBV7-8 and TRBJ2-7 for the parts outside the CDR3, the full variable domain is GAGVSQSPRYKVAKRGQDVALRCDPISGHVSLFWYQQALGQGPEFLTYFQNEAQLDKSGLPSDRFFAERPEGSVSTLKIQRTQQEDSAVYLCASSSGTGYEQYFGPGTRLTVT.

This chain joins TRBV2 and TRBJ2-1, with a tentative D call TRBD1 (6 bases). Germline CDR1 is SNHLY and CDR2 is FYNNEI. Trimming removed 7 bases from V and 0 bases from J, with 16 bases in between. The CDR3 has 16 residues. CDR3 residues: CASTPRGASSYNEQFF. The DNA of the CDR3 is TGTGCCAGCACTCCCAGGGGAGCCAGCTCCTACAATGAGCAGTTCTTC.

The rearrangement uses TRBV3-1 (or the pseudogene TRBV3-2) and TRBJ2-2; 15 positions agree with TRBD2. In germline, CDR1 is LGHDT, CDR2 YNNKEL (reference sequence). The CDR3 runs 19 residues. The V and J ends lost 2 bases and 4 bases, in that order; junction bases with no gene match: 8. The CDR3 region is CASSQPPGLAGGGTGELFF. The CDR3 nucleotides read TGTGCCAGCAGCCAACCTCCGGGACTAGCGGGGGGTGGCACCGGGGAGCTGTTTTTT.

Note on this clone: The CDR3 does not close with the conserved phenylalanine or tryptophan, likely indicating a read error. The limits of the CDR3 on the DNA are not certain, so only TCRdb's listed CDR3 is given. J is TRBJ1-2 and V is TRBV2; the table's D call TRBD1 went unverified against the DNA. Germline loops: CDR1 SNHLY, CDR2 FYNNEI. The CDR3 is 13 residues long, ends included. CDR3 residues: CASSEGRTEAPRS.

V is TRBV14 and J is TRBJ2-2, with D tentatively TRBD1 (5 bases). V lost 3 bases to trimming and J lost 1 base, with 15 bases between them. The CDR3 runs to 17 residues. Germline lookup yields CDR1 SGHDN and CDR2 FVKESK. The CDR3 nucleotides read TGTGCCAGCAGCCATCTCCTCAGCAGGGTGAACACCGGGGAGCTGTTTTTT. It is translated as CASSHLLSRVNTGELFF. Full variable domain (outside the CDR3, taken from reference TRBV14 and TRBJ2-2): EAGVTQFPSHSVIEKGQTVTLRCDPISGHDNLYWYRRVMGKEIKFLLHFVKESKQDESGMPNNRFLAERTGGTYSTLKVQPAELEDSGVYFCASSHLLSRVNTGELFFGEGSRLTVL.

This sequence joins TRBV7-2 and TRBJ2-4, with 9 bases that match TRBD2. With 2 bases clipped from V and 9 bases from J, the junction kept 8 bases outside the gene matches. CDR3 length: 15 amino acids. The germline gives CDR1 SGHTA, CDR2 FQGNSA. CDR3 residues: CASSLHRGGAGIQYF. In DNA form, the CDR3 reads TGTGCCAGCAGCTTACATCGCGGGGGGGCCGGCATTCAGTACTTC. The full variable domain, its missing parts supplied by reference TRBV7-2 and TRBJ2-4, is GAGVSQSPSNKVTEKGKDVELRCDPISGHTALYWYRQSLGQGLEFLIYFQGNSAPDKSGLPSDRFSAERTGGSVSTLTIQRTQQEDSAVYLCASSLHRGGAGIQYFGAGTRLSVL.

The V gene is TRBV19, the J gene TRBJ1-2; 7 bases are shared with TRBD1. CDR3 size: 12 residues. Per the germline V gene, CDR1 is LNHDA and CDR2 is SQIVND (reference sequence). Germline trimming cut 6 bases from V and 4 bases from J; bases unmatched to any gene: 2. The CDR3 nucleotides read TGTGCCAGTAGGTACAGGGGCTATGGCTACACCTTC. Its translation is CASRYRGYGYTF.

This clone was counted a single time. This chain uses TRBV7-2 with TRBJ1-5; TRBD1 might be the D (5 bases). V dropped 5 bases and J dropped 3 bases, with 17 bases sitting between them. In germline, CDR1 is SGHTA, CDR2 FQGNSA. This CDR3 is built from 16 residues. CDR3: CASSTDPDRSNQPQHF. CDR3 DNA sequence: TGTGCCAGCAGCACCGACCCAGACAGATCCAATCAGCCCCAGCATTTT.